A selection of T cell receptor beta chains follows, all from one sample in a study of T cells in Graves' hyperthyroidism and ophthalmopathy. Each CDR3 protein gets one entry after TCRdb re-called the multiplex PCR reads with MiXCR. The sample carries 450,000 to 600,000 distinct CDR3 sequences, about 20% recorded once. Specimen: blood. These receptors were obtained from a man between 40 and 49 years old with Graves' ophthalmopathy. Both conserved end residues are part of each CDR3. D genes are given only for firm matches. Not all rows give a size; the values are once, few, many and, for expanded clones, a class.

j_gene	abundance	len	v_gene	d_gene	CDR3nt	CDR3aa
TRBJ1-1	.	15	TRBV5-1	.	TGCGCCAGCACCACGGACGCTGTCGGTCTGGCTGAAGCTTTCTTT	CASTTDAVGLAEAFF
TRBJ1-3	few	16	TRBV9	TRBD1	TGTGCCAGCAGCGCAAAGACAGGGGTCTCTGGAAACACCATATATTTT	CASSAKTGVSGNTIYF
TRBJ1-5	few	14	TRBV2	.	TGTGCCAGCAGGCCAGGGGTCTCCGGTCAGCCCCAGCATTTT	CASRPGVSGQPQHF
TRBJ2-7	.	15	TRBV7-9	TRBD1	TGTGCCAGCAGGTATGCGGGACAGGACTCCTACGAGCAGTACTTC	CASRYAGQDSYEQYF
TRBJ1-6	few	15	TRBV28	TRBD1	TGTGCCAGCAGCCGTCGGACAGGGGATATCTGGCCCCTCCACTTT	CASSRRTGDIWPLHF
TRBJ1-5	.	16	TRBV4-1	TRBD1	TGCGCCAGCAGCCCCCCCCCCGGGACAGGTGATCAGCCCCAGCATTTT	CASSPPPGTGDQPQHF
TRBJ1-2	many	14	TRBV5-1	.	TGCGCCAGCAGCCCTTACCGACAGGCATATGGCTACACCTTC	CASSPYRQAYGYTF
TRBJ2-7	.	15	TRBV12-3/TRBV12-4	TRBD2	TGTGCCAGCAGTTTAGCGCGGGGGGTCTCCTACGAGCAGTACTTC	CASSLARGVSYEQYF
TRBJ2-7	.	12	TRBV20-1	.	TGCAGTGCTAGTAGGGAGGTCGGCGAGCAGTACTTC	CSASREVGEQYF
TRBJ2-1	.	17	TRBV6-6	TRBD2	TGTGCCAGCAGTTACTCGAGGGGGACTAGCAGCTACAATGAGCAGTTCTTC	CASSYSRGTSSYNEQFF
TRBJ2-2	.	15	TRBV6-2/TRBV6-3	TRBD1	TGTGCCGCTAAGGCACAGGGGTTGGGTACCGGGGAGCTGTTTTTT	CAAKAQGLGTGELFF
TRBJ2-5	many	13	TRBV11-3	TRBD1	TGTGCCAGCAGCATCGACAGGGGTGAGACCCAGTACTTC	CASSIDRGETQYF
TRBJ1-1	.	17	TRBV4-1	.	TGCGCCAGCAGCCAAGAGAAAAGGGGGGGTCGGAACACTGAAGCTTTCTTT	CASSQEKRGGRNTEAFF
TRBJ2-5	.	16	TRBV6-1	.	TGTGCCAGCAGAAGGAATTCAGGGGGGATTACTGAGACCCAGTACTTC	CASRRNSGGITETQYF
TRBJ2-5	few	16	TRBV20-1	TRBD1	TGCAGTGCTAGGGGTCCACAGGGACAGGGCGAGGAGACCCAGTACTTC	CSARGPQGQGEETQYF
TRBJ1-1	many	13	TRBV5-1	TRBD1	TGCGCCAGCAGACCGGACAGGGACCCCCAAGCTTTCTTT	CASRPDRDPQAFF
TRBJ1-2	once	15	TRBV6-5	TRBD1	TGTGCCAGCAGTTCCGGGACAGGGGGTTCCTATGGCTACACCTTC	CASSSGTGGSYGYTF
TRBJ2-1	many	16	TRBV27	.	TGTGCCAGCAGTTTATCGGGGGGCGGAGGGTACAATGAGCAGTTCTTC	CASSLSGGGGYNEQFF
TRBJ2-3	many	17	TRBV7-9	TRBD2	TGTACCAGCAGGCAAACGCCAGCGGGGGGGCCCACAGATACGCAGTATTTT	CTSRQTPAGGPTDTQYF
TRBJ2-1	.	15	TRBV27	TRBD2	TGTGCCAGCAGTAAGATGATAGCGGGGTACAATGAGCAGTTCTTC	CASSKMIAGYNEQFF
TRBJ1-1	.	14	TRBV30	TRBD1	TGTGCCTGGAGTGTAAGCAGGGGGCAAACTGAAGCTTTCTTT	CAWSVSRGQTEAFF
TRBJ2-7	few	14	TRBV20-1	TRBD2	TGCAGTGCTACCGCTCTCCAGCGGGACGACGAGCAGTACTTC	CSATALQRDDEQYF
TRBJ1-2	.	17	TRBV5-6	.	TGTGCCAGCAGCTTGGTGGGTAAGGCGGAAGGGAACTATGGCTACACCTTC	CASSLVGKAEGNYGYTF
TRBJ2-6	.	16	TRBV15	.	TGTGCCACCAGCAGGGGGAAAAGCTCTGGGGCCAACGTCCTGACTTTC	CATSRGKSSGANVLTF
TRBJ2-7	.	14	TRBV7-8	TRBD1	TGTGCCAGCAGCTACTACAGGGGGGCCTACGAGCAGTACTTC	CASSYYRGAYEQYF
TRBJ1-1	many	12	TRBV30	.	TGTGCCTGGAGTCGACGGAGGCCGGAGGCTTTCTTT	CAWSRRRPEAFF
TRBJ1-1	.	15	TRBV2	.	TGTGCCAGCAGTGAGGGGATATCTTTGAACACTGAAGCTTTCTTT	CASSEGISLNTEAFF
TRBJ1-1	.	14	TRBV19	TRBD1	TGTGCCAGTAGTGTCCGACAGGGAATGGCTGAAGCTTTCTTT	CASSVRQGMAEAFF